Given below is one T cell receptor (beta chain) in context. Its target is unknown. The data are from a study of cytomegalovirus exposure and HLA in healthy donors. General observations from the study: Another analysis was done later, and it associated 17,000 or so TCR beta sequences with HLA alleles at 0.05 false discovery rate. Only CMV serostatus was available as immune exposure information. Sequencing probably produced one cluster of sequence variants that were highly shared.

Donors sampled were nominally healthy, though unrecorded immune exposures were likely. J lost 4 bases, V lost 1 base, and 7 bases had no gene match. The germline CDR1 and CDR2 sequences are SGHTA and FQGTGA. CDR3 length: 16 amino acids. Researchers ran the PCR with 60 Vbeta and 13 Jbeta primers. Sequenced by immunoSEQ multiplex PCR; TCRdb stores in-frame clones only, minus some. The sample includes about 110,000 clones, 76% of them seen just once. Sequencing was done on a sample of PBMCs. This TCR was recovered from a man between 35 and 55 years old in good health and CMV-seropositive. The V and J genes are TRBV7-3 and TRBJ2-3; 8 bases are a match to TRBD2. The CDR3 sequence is CASSLNPGGRSDTQYF. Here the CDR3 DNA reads TGTGCCAGCAGCTTAAACCCGGGGGGGCGATCAGATACGCAGTATTTT.